This TCR beta chain was recorded in a study of CD8 T cells in ankylosing spondylitis. Study-level points and caveats: It was reported that disease-linked clones were significantly enriched in matched ankylosing spondylitis synovial fluid. Earlier authors reported some of these motif variants in reactive arthritis synovial fluid and blood. The study identified a TCR beta motif of 7 or 8 highly homologous variants that appeared characteristic of ankylosing spondylitis blood.

On this clonotype itself: Its target is unknown.

Quantitative 5'-RACE was performed with molecular barcodes, and it yielded the TCR beta libraries. TCRdb processed the 5' RACE reads anew with MiXCR; each CDR3 protein has one entry. The data show under 950,000 distinct CDR3 sequences, with roughly 19% seen just once and approximately 18% held by the top ten. The clonotype was recovered from a male donor with ankylosing spondylitis. Material: blood, either unsorted or a sorted T cell fraction (not recorded which).

CDR3 sequence (DNA): TGTGCCAGCAAGACAGCGGGAGGGCCTGGGGAGCAGTTCTTC. Residues: CASKTAGGPGEQFF. The chain carries TRBV7-8 and TRBJ2-1; 10 bases map to TRBD2. The CDR3 runs 14 residues. V gave up 7 bases and J gave up 10 bases; unmatched junction bases: 10. Germline V CDR1 and CDR2: SGHVS, FQNEAQ.